This T cell receptor beta chain originates from a study of early T cells in non-severe SARS-CoV-2 infection. Overall study context: Unpaired chains resulted from sequencing bulk RNA of unsorted whole blood. Study-wide results and limits: Reliance on VDJdb matching favored anti-spike CD8 responses; private and CD4 specificities were missed.

The TCR library protocol attached unique molecular identifiers to the individual cDNA molecules. TCRdb redid the calling of the 5' RACE reads with MiXCR, one entry per CDR3 protein. The profile shows about 52,000 distinct CDR3 sequences, about 10% of them singletons. In this sample, this clonotype turned up many times. Its matching antigen is unknown. Because the CDR3's place on the DNA is in doubt, the DNA is left out and the CDR3 is given as listed by TCRdb. The CDR3 is 14 residues long, ends included. In germline, CDR1 is SGHTA, CDR2 FQGNSA. This sequence originates from an adult who was a healthcare worker with PCR-confirmed SARS-CoV-2 infection or an uninfected control (not recorded which). This chain links TRBV7-2 with TRBJ2-2; the D call of TRBD1 is as the table states it, not checked on the DNA. Sequencing was performed on whole blood. CDR3 protein: CASSSRGGTGSCFF.